Here is one T cell receptor (beta chain) with its context. The data belong to a study of shared clonotypes between healthy human individuals. Germline CDR1 LNHDA, CDR2 SQIVND (reference sequence). The CDR3 is 15 residues long. J gave up 5 bases and V 7 bases, and 12 bases lay outside the gene matches. Sequenced by immunoSEQ multiplex PCR; TCRdb stores in-frame clones only, minus some. This table has around 1,900,000 clones, 93% appearing once. Positively selected for CCR7, the CD45RO-negative cells used as naive CD8 cells excluded terminally differentiated effector memory CD45RA+ cells. Sequenced material: naive CD8+ T cells from PBMCs. The receptor's source is a man younger than 30 in good health. Some clones in this sample may be carry-over from other donors' samples. The chain couples TRBV19 to TRBJ2-7; 9 bases fit TRBD1. CDR3 residues: CASTKDRGSVHEQYF. CDR3 in DNA: TGTGCCAGTACAAAGGACAGGGGATCAGTCCACGAGCAGTACTTC.